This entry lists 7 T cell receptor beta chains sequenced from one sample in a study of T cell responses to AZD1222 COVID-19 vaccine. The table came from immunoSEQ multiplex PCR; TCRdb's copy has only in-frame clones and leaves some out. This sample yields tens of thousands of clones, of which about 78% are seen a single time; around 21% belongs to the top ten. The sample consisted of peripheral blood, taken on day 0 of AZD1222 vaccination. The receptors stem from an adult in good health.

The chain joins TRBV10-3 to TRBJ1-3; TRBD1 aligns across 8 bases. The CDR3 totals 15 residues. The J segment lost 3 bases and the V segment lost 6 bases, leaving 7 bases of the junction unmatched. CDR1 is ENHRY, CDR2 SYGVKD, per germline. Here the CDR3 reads CAIRLTGGIGNTIYF. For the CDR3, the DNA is TGTGCCATCAGGCTAACAGGGGGAATTGGAAACACCATATATTTT.

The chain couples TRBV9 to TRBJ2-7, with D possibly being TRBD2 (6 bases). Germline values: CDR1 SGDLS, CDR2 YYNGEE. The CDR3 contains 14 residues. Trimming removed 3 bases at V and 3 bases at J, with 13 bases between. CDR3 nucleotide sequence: TGTGCCAGCAGCGCCTCTAGCGCCAACTACGAGCAGTACTTC. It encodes CASSASSANYEQYF.

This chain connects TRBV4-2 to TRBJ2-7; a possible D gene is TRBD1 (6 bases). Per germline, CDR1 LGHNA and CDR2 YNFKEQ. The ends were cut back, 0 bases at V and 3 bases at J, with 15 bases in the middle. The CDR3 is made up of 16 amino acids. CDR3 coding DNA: TGTGCCAGCAGCCAAGACCTGGACAGCCCCGTCTACGAGCAGTACTTC. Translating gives CASSQDLDSPVYEQYF.

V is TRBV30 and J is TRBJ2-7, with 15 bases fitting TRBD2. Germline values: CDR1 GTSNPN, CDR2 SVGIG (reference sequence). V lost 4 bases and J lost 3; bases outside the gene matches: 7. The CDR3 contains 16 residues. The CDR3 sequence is CAWTRGLAGGIYEQYF. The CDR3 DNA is TGTGCCTGGACCCGGGGACTAGCGGGAGGTATCTACGAGCAGTACTTC.

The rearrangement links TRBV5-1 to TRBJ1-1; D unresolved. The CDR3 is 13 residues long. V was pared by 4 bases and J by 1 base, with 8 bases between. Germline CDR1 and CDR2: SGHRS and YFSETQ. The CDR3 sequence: CASSDNPNTEAFF. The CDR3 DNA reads TGCGCCAGCAGCGACAATCCGAACACTGAAGCTTTCTTT. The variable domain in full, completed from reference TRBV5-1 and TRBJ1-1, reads KAGVTQTPRYLIKTRGQQVTLSCSPISGHRSVSWYQQTPGQGLQFLFEYFSETQRNKGNFPGRFSGRQFSNSRSEMNVSTLELGDSALYLCASSDNPNTEAFFGQGTRLTVV.

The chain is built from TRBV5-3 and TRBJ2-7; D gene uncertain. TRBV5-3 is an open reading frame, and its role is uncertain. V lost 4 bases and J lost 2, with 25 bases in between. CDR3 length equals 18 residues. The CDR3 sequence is CARSRLPQQSTNAYEQYF. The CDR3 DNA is TGTGCCAGAAGCCGCCTTCCGCAGCAGTCTACAAATGCCTACGAGCAGTACTTC.

The CDR3 nucleotides read TGTGCCAGCAGCGTAGCAGCTAGCGGGCTGGATACGCAGTATTTT. Amino acid sequence: CASSVAASGLDTQYF. The chain combines TRBV9 with TRBJ2-3; TRBD2 aligns across 8 bases. CDR3 length: 15 residues. Unmatched junction bases numbered 6, after V lost 0 bases and J lost 6 bases. Germline V lookup: CDR1 SGDLS, CDR2 YYNGEE.